Given below is one T cell receptor (beta chain) in context. Different DNA sequences within this sample yield the same CDR3. These data come from a study of shared clonotypes between healthy human individuals. Study information: Each donor contributed plates that comprised three CD4 naive, three CD4 memory, two CD8 naive and one CD8 memory.

CD8 cells regarded as naive lacked CD45RO, were positively chosen for CCR7, and omitted terminally differentiated effector memory CD45RA+ cells. None of the donors, who were healthy HIV-negative adults, had recently had acute infections or vaccinations. Sorted-subset replicate PCRs used approximately 190 ng of genomic DNA. This amount corresponded to 30,000 to 35,000 T cell genomes. Measured with immunoSEQ multiplex PCR; TCRdb has only the in-frame clones, and not every one. The sample consists of about 2.2 million clones, just over 90% of them appearing once. Trimming cost V 3 bases and J 3 bases, with 14 bases left between them. The CDR3 sequence is 15 residues long. The germline V gene encodes CDR1 SEHNR and CDR2 FQNEAQ (reference sequence).

The sequenced sample consisted of naive CD8+ T cells from PBMCs. The chain combines TRBV7-9 with TRBJ1-2, with no clear D. The TCR was taken from a man aged 18 to 29 in good health. Some clones in this sample may be carry-over from other donors' samples. CDR3 DNA sequence: TGTGCCAGCAGCTTCCCTCTATCACGAGACTATGGCTACACCTTC. It specifies CASSFPLSRDYGYTF.